These 20 T cell receptor beta chains originate from one sample sequenced in a study of cytomegalovirus exposure and HLA in healthy donors (dated by TCRdb to the late 2010s). The receptor library was made with the immunoSEQ multiplex PCR assay. In TCRdb, the immuneACCESS table is reduced to in-frame sequences with V and J assigned. These tables do not hold every clone; where another copy was compared, an unresolved V gene accounts for under half, and the others remain unexplained. This sample is represented by approximately 54,000 clones; more than 70% of them were singletons. In total, the top ten clones hold 7.5% to 10% of the sample. Sample: PBMCs. The receptors derive from a young woman in good health and CMV-seropositive.

This chain links TRBV27 with TRBJ2-1, with 13 nucleotides matching TRBD2. J gave up 4 bases and V 5 bases, and 11 bases lay outside the gene matches. The germline gives CDR1 MNHEY, CDR2 SMNVEV (reference sequence). This CDR3 contains 18 residues. For the CDR3, the DNA is TGTGCCAGCAGTCCATCCGGGACTAGCGGGGCGAAGTACAATGAGCAGTTCTTC. This sequence encodes CASSPSGTSGAKYNEQFF.

The chain combines TRBV18 with TRBJ1-3; TRBD1 aligns across 10 bases. Germline V CDR1 and CDR2: KGHSH, LQKENI. The junction had 5 bases not matched to a gene; V was cut back by 2 bases and J by 4 bases. The CDR3 is 16 amino acids. The CDR3 bases are TGTGCCAGCTCACCAATGGGACAGGGGACAGGAAACACCATATATTTT. Translating it yields CASSPMGQGTGNTIYF.

V gene TRBV2 combines with J gene TRBJ2-3; TRBD1 aligns across 8 bases. The CDR3 totals 15 residues. CDR1 is SNHLY, CDR2 FYNNEI, per germline. V lost 7 bases, J lost 6 bases, and 12 bases stayed unmatched. CDR3 in amino acids: CASTRVRTGTDTQYF. The CDR3, as DNA: TGTGCCAGCACCCGCGTAAGGACAGGGACGGATACGCAGTATTTT. Together with reference TRBV2 and TRBJ2-3, the CDR3 gives the full variable domain: EPEVTQTPSHQVTQMGQEVILRCVPISNHLYFYWYRQILGQKVEFLVSFYNNEISEKSEIFDDQFSVERPDGSNFTLKIRSTKLEDSAMYFCASTRVRTGTDTQYFGPGTRLTVL.

This chain joins TRBV18 and TRBJ1-6; D is ambiguous. The V and J ends lost 3 bases and 8 bases respectively, with 8 bases between them. CDR1 is KGHSH, CDR2 LQKENI, per germline. The CDR3 is 13 amino acids. The DNA for the CDR3 is TGTGCCAGCTCACCTCTGGCAGATTCACCCCTCCACTTT. Translated, it gives CASSPLADSPLHF.

The chain recombines TRBV11-3 with TRBJ1-1; the match to TRBD1 covers 7 bases. The CDR3 spans 15 residues. V lost 3 bases, J lost 6 bases, and 10 bases stayed unmatched. Germline-derived CDR1 and CDR2 are SGHNT and YENEEA. The CDR3 region has the DNA TGTGCCAGCAGCTTGGGCAGGGGGGTTAACGCTGAAGCTTTCTTT. Encoded protein: CASSLGRGVNAEAFF.

CDR3 DNA: TGTGCCAGCAGCTTAGATACCGGGTCAGGGACCTACGAGCAGTACTTC. Protein: CASSLDTGSGTYEQYF. The chain links TRBV13 to TRBJ2-7; weak D call: TRBD1 (5 bases). Per germline, CDR1 PRHDT and CDR2 FYEKMQ (reference sequence). This CDR3 contains 16 residues. Trimming stripped 1 base from V and 2 bases from J, with 15 bases between.

The genes are TRBV6-1 and TRBJ1-6; the D gene is possibly TRBD1 (5 bases). V was pared by 2 bases and J by 9 bases, with 8 bases between. The CDR3 totals 13 residues. The germline V gene has CDR1 MNHNS and CDR2 SASEGT. The CDR3 region has the DNA TGTGCCAGCAGTGAATGGGGGGGTTCACCCCTCCACTTT. Translation: CASSEWGGSPLHF.

The chain is built from TRBV5-6 and TRBJ1-2; perhaps TRBD1 as D (6 bases). Per germline, CDR1 SGHDT and CDR2 YYEEEE. The CDR3 spans 13 residues. The V and J ends lost 3 bases and 2 bases respectively, with 8 bases between them. The CDR3: CASSSTGNYGYTF. CDR3 nucleotides: TGTGCCAGCAGCTCCACAGGGAACTATGGCTACACCTTC.

The chain has TRBV18 and TRBJ1-5; no firm D call. There are 15 residues in the CDR3. Germline assignment: CDR1 KGHSH and CDR2 LQKENI. V was cut by 2 bases and J by 0 bases, with 8 bases left in between. Here the CDR3 reads CASSPISISNQPQHF. The CDR3 nucleotides are TGTGCCAGCTCACCAATTTCCATTAGCAATCAGCCCCAGCATTTT.

The chain joins TRBV5-1 to TRBJ1-3, with a tentative D call TRBD1 (6 bases). V lost 2 bases and J 8 bases, leaving 11 bases between the germline ends. Germline V gene data show CDR1 as SGHRS and CDR2 as YFSETQ. This CDR3 is built from 13 residues. CDR3 residues: CASSLGGRDTIYF. In DNA form, the CDR3 reads TGCGCCAGCAGCTTAGGGGGTAGGGACACCATATATTTT.

This clone was seen only a few times. J is TRBJ2-1 and V is TRBV28; 10 nucleotides agree with TRBD1. The CDR3 loop spans 18 amino acids. Germline V lookup: CDR1 MDHEN, CDR2 SYDVKM. V was clipped by 6 bases and J by 10 bases; unmatched bases: 21. The CDR3 reads CASSPAAPGTGAPREQFF. CDR3 bases: TGTGCCAGCAGCCCCGCCGCGCCCGGGACAGGGGCACCACGGGAGCAGTTCTTC. Full variable domain (rest looked up from reference TRBV28 and TRBJ2-1): DVKVTQSSRYLVKRTGEKVFLECVQDMDHENMFWYRQDPGLGLRLIYFSYDVKMKEKGDIPEGYSVSREKKERFSLILESASTNQTSMYLCASSPAAPGTGAPREQFFGPGTRLTVL.

The chain joins TRBV7-2 to TRBJ2-3, with 9 bases identical to TRBD2. V trimming: 2 bases; J trimming: 2 bases; junction bases outside the gene matches: 5. The CDR3 runs to 16 residues. Germline CDR1 and CDR2: SGHTA and FQGNSA. CDR3 residues: CASSLRTSATTDTQYF. CDR3 in DNA: TGTGCCAGCAGCTTACGGACTAGCGCTACCACAGATACGCAGTATTTT. The full variable domain, its missing parts supplied by reference TRBV7-2 and TRBJ2-3, is GAGVSQSPSNKVTEKGKDVELRCDPISGHTALYWYRQSLGQGLEFLIYFQGNSAPDKSGLPSDRFSAERTGGSVSTLTIQRTQQEDSAVYLCASSLRTSATTDTQYFGPGTRLTVL.

This chain links TRBV5-8 with TRBJ2-2, with 9 bases fitting TRBD1. CDR3 size: 17 residues. After removal of 1 base from V and 5 bases from J, the junction contained 9 bases not matched to a gene. CDR1 is SGHTS and CDR2 is YDEGEE in the germline V gene. The CDR3 reads CASSLLVRTGVTGELFF. CDR3 DNA sequence: TGTGCCAGCAGCTTGCTTGTCAGGACAGGGGTAACCGGGGAGCTGTTTTTT. Using reference TRBV5-8 and TRBJ2-2 for the parts outside the CDR3, the full variable domain is EAGVTQSPTHLIKTRGQQATLRCSPISGHTSVYWYQQALGLGLQFLLWYDEGEERNRGNFPPRFSGRQFPNYSSELNVNALELEDSALYLCASSLLVRTGVTGELFFGEGSRLTVL.

This clone has only one observation. The V gene is TRBV2, the J gene TRBJ1-6, with a possible D match to TRBD1 (6 bases). The CDR3 has 16 amino acids. The V end was cut by 4 bases, the J end by 6 bases, with 16 bases between. Per the germline V gene, CDR1 is SNHLY and CDR2 is FYNNEI. CDR3 nucleotide sequence: TGTGCCAGCAGTGCTGCAGGGGACGTTTTTAATTCACCCCTCCACTTT. This sequence encodes CASSAAGDVFNSPLHF. Full variable domain (missing parts from reference TRBV2 and TRBJ1-6): EPEVTQTPSHQVTQMGQEVILRCVPISNHLYFYWYRQILGQKVEFLVSFYNNEISEKSEIFDDQFSVERPDGSNFTLKIRSTKLEDSAMYFCASSAAGDVFNSPLHFGNGTRLTVT.

V usage is TRBV6-7 and J usage is TRBJ2-1; no clear D. TRBV6-7 is marked as an open reading frame, function uncertain. This CDR3 spans 14 amino acids. V was trimmed by 2 bases and J by 13 bases, leaving 18 bases between them. The CDR3 is CASSYGRTGPSQFF. Here the CDR3 DNA reads TGTGCCAGCAGTTACGGAAGAACTGGGCCGAGCCAGTTCTTC.

V usage is TRBV18 and J usage is TRBJ2-2; TRBD1 aligns across 10 bases. After removal of 6 bases from V and 2 bases from J, the junction contained 3 bases not matched to a gene. This CDR3 is built from 15 residues. Germline CDR1 and CDR2: KGHSH and LQKENI. CDR3 sequence reads: CASSPTGGNTGELFF. The CDR3 region has the DNA TGTGCCAGCTCCCCGACAGGGGGCAACACCGGGGAGCTGTTTTTT. Together with reference TRBV18 and TRBJ2-2, the CDR3 gives the full variable domain: NAGVMQNPRHLVRRRGQEARLRCSPMKGHSHVYWYRQLPEEGLKFMVYLQKENIIDESGMPKERFSAEFPKEGPSILRIQQVVRGDSAAYFCASSPTGGNTGELFFGEGSRLTVL.

This rearrangement joins TRBV7-2 to TRBJ1-3, with D uncertain. Germline V CDR1 and CDR2: SGHTA, FQGNSA. The CDR3 runs to 16 residues. V lost 1 base and J lost 0, with 10 bases in between. The DNA of the CDR3 is TGTGCCAGCAGCTTAGATGCAGAAGACTCTGGAAACACCATATATTTT. Translating it yields CASSLDAEDSGNTIYF.

The CDR3 DNA reads TGCGCCAGCAGCCAAGGATTAGCGGGGGCCTACAATGAGCAGTTCTTC. This sequence encodes CASSQGLAGAYNEQFF. The chain combines TRBV4-1 with TRBJ2-1; TRBD2 aligns across 9 bases. The CDR3 consists of 16 residues. J lost 2 bases, V lost 1 base, and 3 bases had no gene match. Germline V lookup: CDR1 MGHRA, CDR2 YSYEKL.

The chain links TRBV5-4 to TRBJ2-7, with D unclear. Trimming removed 4 bases at V and 0 bases at J, with 5 bases between. In germline, CDR1 is SGHNT, CDR2 YYREEE (reference sequence). The CDR3 covers 12 residues. CDR3 nucleotide sequence: TGTGCCAGCAGCCCGAGCTCCTACGAGCAGTACTTC. This translates into CASSPSSYEQYF.

J is TRBJ1-6 and V is TRBV6-1; 9 nucleotides line up with TRBD1. Germline V gene sequence: CDR1 MNHNS, CDR2 SASEGT. Trimming removed 6 bases from V and 8 bases from J; junction bases left unmatched: 8. The CDR3 is 15 residues long. The CDR3 is CASRTTGGRYSPLHF. The DNA for the CDR3 is TGTGCCAGCAGGACGACAGGGGGAAGGTATTCACCCCTCCACTTT.